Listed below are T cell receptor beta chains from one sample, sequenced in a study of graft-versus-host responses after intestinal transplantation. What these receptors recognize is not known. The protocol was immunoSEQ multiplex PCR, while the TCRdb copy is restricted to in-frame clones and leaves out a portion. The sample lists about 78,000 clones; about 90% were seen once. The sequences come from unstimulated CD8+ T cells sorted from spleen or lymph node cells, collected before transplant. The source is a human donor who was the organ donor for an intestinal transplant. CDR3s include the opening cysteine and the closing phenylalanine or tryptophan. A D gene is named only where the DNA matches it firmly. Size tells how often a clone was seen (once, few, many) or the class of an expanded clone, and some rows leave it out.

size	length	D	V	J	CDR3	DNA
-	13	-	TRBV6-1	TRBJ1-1	CASSEEWNTEAFF	TGTGCCAGCAGTGAGGAGTGGAACACTGAAGCTTTCTTT
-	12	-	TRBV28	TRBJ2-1	CASSLLGGKQFF	TGTGCCAGCAGTCTTCTAGGGGGTAAGCAGTTCTTC
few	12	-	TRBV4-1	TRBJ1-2	CASSQDLRGYTF	TGCGCCAGCAGCCAAGACCTTAGAGGCTACACCTTC
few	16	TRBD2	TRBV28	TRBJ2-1	CASTLRTSGRYNEQFF	TGTGCCAGCACCCTAAGGACTAGCGGGCGTTACAATGAGCAGTTCTTC
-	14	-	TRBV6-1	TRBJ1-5	CASSEPSGFQPQHF	TGTGCCAGCAGTGAGCCCTCCGGGTTCCAGCCCCAGCATTTT
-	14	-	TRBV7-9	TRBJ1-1	CASSLVTGDTEAFF	TGTGCCAGCAGCTTAGTGACGGGGGACACTGAAGCTTTCTTT
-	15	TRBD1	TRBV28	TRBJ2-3	CASSPDRGPTDTQYF	TGTGCCAGCAGTCCCGACAGGGGGCCCACAGATACGCAGTATTTT
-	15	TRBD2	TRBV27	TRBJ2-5	CASSELAHTKETQYF	TGTGCCAGCAGTGAACTAGCGCACACCAAAGAGACCCAGTACTTC
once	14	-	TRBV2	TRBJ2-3	CASSEAVRRDTQYF	TGTGCCAGCAGTGAGGCGGTTAGGCGGGATACGCAGTATTTT
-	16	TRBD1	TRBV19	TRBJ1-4	CASSERTGGTNEKLFF	TGTGCCAGTAGCGAAAGGACAGGGGGAACTAATGAAAAACTGTTTTTT
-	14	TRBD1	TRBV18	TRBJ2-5	CASSQGQVVETQYF	TGTGCCAGCTCTCAAGGACAGGTTGTAGAGACCCAGTACTTC
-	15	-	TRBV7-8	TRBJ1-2	CASSLGGRGGYGYTF	TGTGCCAGCAGCTTAGGTGGTCGGGGAGGCTATGGCTACACCTTC
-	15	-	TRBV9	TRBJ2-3	CASSVASRGGDTQYF	TGTGCCAGCAGCGTAGCCAGCCGGGGTGGAGATACGCAGTATTTT
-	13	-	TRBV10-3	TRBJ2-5	CAISPTGEETQYF	TGTGCCATCAGCCCGACAGGAGAAGAGACCCAGTACTTC
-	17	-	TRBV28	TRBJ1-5	CASKAARQLYSNQPQHF	TGTGCCAGCAAGGCGGCTCGTCAACTTTATAGCAATCAGCCCCAGCATTTT
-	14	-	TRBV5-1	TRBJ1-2	CASSPQVPREGYTF	TGCGCCAGCAGTCCTCAGGTGCCCCGGGAGGGCTACACCTTC
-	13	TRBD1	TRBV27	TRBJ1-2	CASRNTGDYGYTF	TGTGCCAGCAGGAACACAGGGGACTATGGCTACACCTTC
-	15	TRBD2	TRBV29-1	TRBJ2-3	CSVAGTSGVTDTQYF	TGCAGCGTTGCGGGGACTAGCGGGGTGACAGATACGCAGTATTTT
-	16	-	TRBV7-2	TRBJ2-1	CASSIKGDYLADEQFF	TGTGCCAGCAGCATTAAGGGGGACTATCTCGCGGATGAGCAGTTCTTC
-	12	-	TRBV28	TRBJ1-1	CASSPMNTEAFF	TGTGCCAGCAGTCCAATGAACACTGAAGCTTTCTTT
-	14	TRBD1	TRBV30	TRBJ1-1	CAWILGAGGTEAFF	TGTGCCTGGATATTAGGGGCAGGGGGAACTGAAGCTTTCTTT
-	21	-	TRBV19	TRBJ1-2	CASSMDHGKGQDLSAEYGYTF	TGTGCCAGTAGTATGGACCATGGGAAGGGGCAGGACCTAAGCGCGGAGTATGGCTACACCTTC
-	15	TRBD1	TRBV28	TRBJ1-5	CASSPTGDSNQPQHF	TGTGCCAGCAGCCCGACAGGGGATAGCAATCAGCCCCAGCATTTT
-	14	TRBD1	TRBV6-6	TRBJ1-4	CASSYTGTGQKLFF	TGTGCCAGCAGTTACACTGGGACAGGTCAAAAACTGTTTTTT
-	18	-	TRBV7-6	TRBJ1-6	CASSLASGVSTYNSPLHF	TGTGCCAGCAGCTTAGCCTCAGGGGTCAGCACCTATAATTCACCCCTCCACTTT
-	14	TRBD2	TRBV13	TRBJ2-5	CASSSGGGIETQYF	TGTGCCAGCAGCTCAGGCGGGGGAATTGAGACCCAGTACTTC
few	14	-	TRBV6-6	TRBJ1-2	CASSPDTLVDGYTF	TGTGCCAGCAGTCCCGACACCTTAGTCGATGGCTACACCTTC
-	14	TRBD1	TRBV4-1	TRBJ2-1	CASSHPRDRNEQFF	TGCGCCAGCAGCCACCCCAGGGACAGAAATGAGCAGTTCTTC
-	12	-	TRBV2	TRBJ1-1	CASTLIVPEAFF	TGTGCCAGCACACTTATAGTGCCTGAAGCTTTCTTT
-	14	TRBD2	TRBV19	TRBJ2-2	CATLRLANPGELFF	TGTGCCACTCTACGACTAGCCAACCCCGGGGAGCTGTTTTTT
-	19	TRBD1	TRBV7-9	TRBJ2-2	CAAGNRDRETLTNTGELFF	TGTGCCGCTGGGAACCGGGACAGGGAAACACTCACGAACACCGGGGAGCTGTTTTTT
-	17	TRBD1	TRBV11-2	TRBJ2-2	CASSLVGGTGGTGELFF	TGTGCCAGCAGCTTAGTGGGGGGGACAGGGGGAACCGGGGAGCTGTTTTTT
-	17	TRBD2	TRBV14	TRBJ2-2	CASSPWTSGANTGELFF	TGTGCCAGCAGCCCCTGGACTAGCGGGGCGAACACCGGGGAGCTGTTTTTT
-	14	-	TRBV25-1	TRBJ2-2	CASSEWGNTGELFF	TGTGCCAGCAGTGAATGGGGCAACACCGGGGAGCTGTTTTTT
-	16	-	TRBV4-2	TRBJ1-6	CASSQDVTDFNSPLHF	TGTGCCAGCAGCCAAGATGTGACAGATTTTAATTCACCCCTCCACTTT
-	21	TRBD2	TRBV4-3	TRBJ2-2	CASRKIISSGGKAGPTGELFF	TGCGCCAGTAGGAAGATCATATCTAGCGGGGGGAAAGCTGGTCCCACCGGGGAGCTGTTTTTT
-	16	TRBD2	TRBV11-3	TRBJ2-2	CASSSLASGPTGELFF	TGTGCCAGCAGCTCCTTGGCTAGCGGCCCCACCGGGGAGCTGTTTTTT
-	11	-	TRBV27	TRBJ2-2	CASSLTGELFF	TGTGCCAGCAGCCTTACCGGGGAGCTGTTTTTT
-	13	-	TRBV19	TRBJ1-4	CASTSATNEKLFF	TGTGCCAGCACAAGTGCAACTAATGAAAAACTGTTTTTT
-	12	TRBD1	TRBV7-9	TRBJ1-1	CASGTGITEAFF	TGTGCCAGCGGGACAGGGATCACTGAAGCTTTCTTT
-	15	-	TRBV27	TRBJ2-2	CASVGGYSNTGELFF	TGTGCCAGCGTCGGAGGATACTCGAACACCGGGGAGCTGTTTTTT
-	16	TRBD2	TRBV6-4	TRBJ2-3	CASSDLAGDGADTQYF	TGTGCCAGCAGTGACTTAGCGGGGGACGGTGCAGATACGCAGTATTTT
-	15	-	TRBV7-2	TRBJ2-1	CASSLVAASYNEQFF	TGTGCCAGCAGCTTAGTAGCGGCCTCCTACAATGAGCAGTTCTTC
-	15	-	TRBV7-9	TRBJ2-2	CASSWGGANTGELFF	TGTGCCAGCAGCTGGGGTGGGGCTAACACCGGGGAGCTGTTTTTT
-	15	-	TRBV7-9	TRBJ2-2	CASSLATGSTGELFF	TGTGCCAGCAGCTTAGCCACAGGGAGCACCGGGGAGCTGTTTTTT
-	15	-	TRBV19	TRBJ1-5	CASSYTRAYNQPQHF	TGTGCCAGTAGTTACACGAGGGCCTACAATCAGCCCCAGCATTTT
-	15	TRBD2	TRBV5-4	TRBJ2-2	CASSSTSGGFGELFF	TGTGCCAGCAGCTCGACTAGCGGGGGGTTCGGGGAGCTGTTTTTT
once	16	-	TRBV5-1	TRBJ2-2	CASSLDGSWSTGELFF	TGCGCCAGCAGCTTGGACGGGTCTTGGAGCACCGGGGAGCTGTTTTTT